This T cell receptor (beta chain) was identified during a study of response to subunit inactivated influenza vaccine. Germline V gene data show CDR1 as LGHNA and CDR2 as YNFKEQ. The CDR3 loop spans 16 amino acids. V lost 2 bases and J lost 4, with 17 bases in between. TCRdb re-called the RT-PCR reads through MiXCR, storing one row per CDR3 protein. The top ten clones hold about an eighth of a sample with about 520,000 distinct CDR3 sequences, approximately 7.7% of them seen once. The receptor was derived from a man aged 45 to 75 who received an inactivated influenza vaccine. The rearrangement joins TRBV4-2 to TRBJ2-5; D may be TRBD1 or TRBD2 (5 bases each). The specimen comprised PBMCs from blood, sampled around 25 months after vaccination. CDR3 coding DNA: TGTGCCAGCAGCCAATTTTTAACGGCAGGGACAGAGACCCAGTACTTC. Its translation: CASSQFLTAGTETQYF.